This T cell receptor beta chain was found in a study of radiation and T cells in renal cell carcinoma. Generated by immunoSEQ multiplex PCR, the TCRdb table keeps only in-frame clones and is missing some. The repertoire holds about 170,000 clones, with 88% as singletons. Documented time point: blood 4 weeks post-SBRT, at nephrectomy. Sample treatment: 15 Gy SBRT to primary tumor, nephrectomy 4 weeks later. Germline V lookup: CDR1 MNHEY, CDR2 SVGAGI. V lost 6 bases, J lost 0 bases, and 7 bases lay in between. The CDR3 spans 13 residues. The chain has TRBV6-5 and TRBJ2-3, with D uncertain. The sample in question was blood, obtained from a patient whose treatment included radiotherapy and nephrectomy. The receptor comes from a woman aged 45 to 65 with renal cell carcinoma. In DNA form, the CDR3 reads TGTGCCAGCAGGTATTCTAGCACAGATACGCAGTATTTT. Encoded protein: CASRYSSTDTQYF.